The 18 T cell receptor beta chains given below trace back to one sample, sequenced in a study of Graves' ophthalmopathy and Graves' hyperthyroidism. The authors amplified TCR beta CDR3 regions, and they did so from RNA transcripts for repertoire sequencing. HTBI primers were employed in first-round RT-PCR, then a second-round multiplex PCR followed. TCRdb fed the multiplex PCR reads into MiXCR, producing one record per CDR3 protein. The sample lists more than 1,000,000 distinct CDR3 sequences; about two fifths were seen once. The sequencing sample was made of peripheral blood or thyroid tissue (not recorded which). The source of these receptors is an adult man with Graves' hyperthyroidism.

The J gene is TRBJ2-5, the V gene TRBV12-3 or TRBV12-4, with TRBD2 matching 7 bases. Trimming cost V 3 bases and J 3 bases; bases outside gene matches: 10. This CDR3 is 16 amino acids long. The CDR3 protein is CASSFYLGLAEETQYF. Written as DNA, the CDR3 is TGTGCCAGCAGTTTTTATTTAGGGCTAGCGGAAGAGACCCAGTACTTC.

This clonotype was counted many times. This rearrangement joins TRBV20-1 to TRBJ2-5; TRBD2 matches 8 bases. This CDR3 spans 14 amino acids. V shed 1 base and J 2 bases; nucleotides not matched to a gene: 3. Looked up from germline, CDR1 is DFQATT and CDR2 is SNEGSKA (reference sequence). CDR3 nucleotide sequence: TGCAGTGCTAGAGCCGGCGGGGGGCAAGAGACCCAGTACTTC. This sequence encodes CSARAGGGQETQYF.

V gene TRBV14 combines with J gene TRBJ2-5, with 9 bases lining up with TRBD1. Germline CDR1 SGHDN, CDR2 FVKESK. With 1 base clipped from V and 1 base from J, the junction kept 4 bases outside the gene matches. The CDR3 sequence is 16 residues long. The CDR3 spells CASSQGDRAFQETQYF. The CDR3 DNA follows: TGTGCCAGCAGCCAAGGGGACAGGGCCTTCCAAGAGACCCAGTACTTC.

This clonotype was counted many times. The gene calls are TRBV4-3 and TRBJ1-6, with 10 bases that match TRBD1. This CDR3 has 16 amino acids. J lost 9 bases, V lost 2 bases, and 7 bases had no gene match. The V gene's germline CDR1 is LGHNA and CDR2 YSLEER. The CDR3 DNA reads TGCGCCAGCAGCCAACTAGGACAGGGGGTTCGTTCACCCCTCCACTTT. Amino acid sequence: CASSQLGQGVRSPLHF.

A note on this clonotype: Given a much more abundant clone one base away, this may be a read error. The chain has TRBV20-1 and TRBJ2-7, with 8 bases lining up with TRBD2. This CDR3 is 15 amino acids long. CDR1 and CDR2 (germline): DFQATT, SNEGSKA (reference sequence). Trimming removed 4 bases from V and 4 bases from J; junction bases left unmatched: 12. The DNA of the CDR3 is TGCAGTGCTACCCACCGACTCAGCGGGGGATACGAGCAGTACTTC. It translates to CSATHRLSGGYEQYF.

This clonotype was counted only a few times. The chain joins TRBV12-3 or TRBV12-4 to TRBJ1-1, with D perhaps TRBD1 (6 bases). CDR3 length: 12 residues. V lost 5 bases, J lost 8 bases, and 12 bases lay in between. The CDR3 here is CASSDRLNEAFF. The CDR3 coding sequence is TGTGCCAGCAGTGACAGGCTAAACGAAGCTTTCTTT.

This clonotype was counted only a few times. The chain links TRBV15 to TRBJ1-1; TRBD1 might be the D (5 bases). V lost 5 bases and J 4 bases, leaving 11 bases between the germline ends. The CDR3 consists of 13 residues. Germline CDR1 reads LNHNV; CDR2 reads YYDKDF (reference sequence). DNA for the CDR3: TGTGCCACCAGCGGAGCAGGGACCACTGAAGCTTTCTTT. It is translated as CATSGAGTTEAFF.

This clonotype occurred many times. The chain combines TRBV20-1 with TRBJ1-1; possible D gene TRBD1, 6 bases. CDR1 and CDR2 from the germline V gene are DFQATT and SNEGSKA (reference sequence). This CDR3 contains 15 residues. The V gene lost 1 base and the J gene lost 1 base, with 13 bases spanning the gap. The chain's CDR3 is CSARAARGGNTEAFF. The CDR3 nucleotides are TGCAGTGCTAGAGCAGCCAGGGGAGGGAACACTGAAGCTTTCTTT.

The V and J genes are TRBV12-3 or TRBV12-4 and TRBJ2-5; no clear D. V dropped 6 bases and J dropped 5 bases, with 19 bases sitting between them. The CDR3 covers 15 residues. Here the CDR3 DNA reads TGTGCCAGCAGGTCTTTAGTGGCCCCCGTGGAGACCCAGTACTTC. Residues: CASRSLVAPVETQYF.

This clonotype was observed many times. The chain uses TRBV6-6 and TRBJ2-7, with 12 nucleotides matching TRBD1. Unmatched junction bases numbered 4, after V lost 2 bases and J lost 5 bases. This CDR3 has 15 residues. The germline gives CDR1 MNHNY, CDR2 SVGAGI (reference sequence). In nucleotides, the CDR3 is TGTGCCAGCAGTTACCTCGGGACAGGGGGCAACGAGCAGTACTTC. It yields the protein CASSYLGTGGNEQYF.

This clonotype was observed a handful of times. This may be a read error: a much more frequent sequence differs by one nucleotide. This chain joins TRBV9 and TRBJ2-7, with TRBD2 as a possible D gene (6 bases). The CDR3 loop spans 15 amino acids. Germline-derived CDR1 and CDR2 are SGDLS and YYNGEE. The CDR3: CASSAGQQRAGEHYF. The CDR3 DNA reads TGTGCCAGCAGCGCCGGACAACAGCGGGCCGGCGAGCATTACTTC.

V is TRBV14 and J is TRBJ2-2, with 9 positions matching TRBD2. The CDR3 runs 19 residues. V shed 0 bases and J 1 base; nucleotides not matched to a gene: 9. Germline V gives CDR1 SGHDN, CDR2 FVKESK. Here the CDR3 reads CASSQERGGRFGNTGELFF. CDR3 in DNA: TGTGCCAGCAGCCAAGAGCGGGGGGGCCGGTTTGGGAACACCGGGGAGCTGTTTTTT.

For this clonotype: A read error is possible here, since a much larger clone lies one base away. The CDR3 reads CATSDSRQTCYEQYF. The CDR3 coding sequence is TGTGCCACCAGTGATTCGCGACAGACTTGCTACGAGCAGTACTTC. This chain joins TRBV24-1 and TRBJ2-7; D is possibly TRBD1 (5 bases). V lost 2 bases and J lost 3, with 13 bases in between. The V gene's germline CDR1 is KGHDR and CDR2 SFDVKD. There are 15 residues in the CDR3.

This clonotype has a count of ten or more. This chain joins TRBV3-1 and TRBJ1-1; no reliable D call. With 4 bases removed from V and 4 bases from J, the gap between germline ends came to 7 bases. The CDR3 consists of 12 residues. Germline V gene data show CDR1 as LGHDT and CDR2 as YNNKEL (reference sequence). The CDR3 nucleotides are TGTGCCAGCAGCCGGGTTAGCACTGAAGCTTTCTTT. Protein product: CASSRVSTEAFF.

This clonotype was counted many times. CDR3 sequence reads: CAISEGGLREAFF. The CDR3 DNA reads TGTGCCATCAGTGAAGGGGGACTCCGGGAAGCTTTCTTT. The chain employs TRBV10-3 and TRBJ1-1; D is perhaps TRBD1 (6 bases). This CDR3 has 13 residues. CDR1 and CDR2 from the germline V gene are ENHRY and SYGVKD. With 3 bases removed from V and 8 bases from J, the gap between germline ends came to 13 bases.

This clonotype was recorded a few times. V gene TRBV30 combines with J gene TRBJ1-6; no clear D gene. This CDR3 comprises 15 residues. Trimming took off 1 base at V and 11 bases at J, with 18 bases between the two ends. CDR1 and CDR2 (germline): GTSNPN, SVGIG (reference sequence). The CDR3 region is CAWSDIKARGAPLHF. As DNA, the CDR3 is TGTGCCTGGAGTGACATAAAGGCCCGTGGGGCACCCCTCCACTTT. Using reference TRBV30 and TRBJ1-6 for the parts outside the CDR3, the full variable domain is SQTIHQWPATLVQPVGSPLSLECTVEGTSNPNLYWYRQAAGRGLQLLFYSVGIGQISSEVPQNLSASRPQDRQFILSSKKLLLSDSGFYLCAWSDIKARGAPLHFGNGTRLTVT.

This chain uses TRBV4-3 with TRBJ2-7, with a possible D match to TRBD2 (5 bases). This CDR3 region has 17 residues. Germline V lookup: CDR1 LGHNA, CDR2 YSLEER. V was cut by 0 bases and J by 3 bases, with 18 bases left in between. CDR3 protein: CASSQEASYGSGYEQYF. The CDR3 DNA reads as TGCGCCAGCAGCCAAGAAGCTAGCTACGGAAGCGGCTACGAGCAGTACTTC.

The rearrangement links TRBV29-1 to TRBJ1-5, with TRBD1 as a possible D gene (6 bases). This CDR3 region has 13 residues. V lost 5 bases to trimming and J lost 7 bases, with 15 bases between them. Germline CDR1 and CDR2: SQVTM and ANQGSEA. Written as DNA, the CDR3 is TGCAGCGTTAGCCTAGACAGGAGGCAGCCCCAGCATTTT. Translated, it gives CSVSLDRRQPQHF.